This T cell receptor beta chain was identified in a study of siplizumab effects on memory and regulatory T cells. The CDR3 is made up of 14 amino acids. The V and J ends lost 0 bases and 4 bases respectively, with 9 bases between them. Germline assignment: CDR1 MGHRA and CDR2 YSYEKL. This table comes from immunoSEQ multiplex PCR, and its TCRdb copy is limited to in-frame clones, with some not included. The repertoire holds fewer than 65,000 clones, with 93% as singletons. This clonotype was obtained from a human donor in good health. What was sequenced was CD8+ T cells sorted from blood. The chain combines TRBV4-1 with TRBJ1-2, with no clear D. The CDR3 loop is CASSQDPRGYGYTF. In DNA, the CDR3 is TGCGCCAGCAGCCAAGATCCTAGAGGCTATGGCTACACCTTC.